Below are 30 T cell receptor beta chains sequenced from a single sample in a study of siplizumab effects on memory and regulatory T cells. Sequencing used immunoSEQ multiplex PCR; TCRdb keeps in-frame clones, though not all of them. The repertoire holds over 85,000 clones, around 90% seen once, with 1% to 1.5% in the top ten. The sample taken for sequencing was CD4+ T cells sorted from blood. These receptors all stem from a human donor in good health.

The rearrangement uses TRBV7-9 and TRBJ2-4; D may match TRBD1 or TRBD2 (5 bases each). The CDR3 contains 14 residues. The V gene lost 4 bases and the J gene lost 8 bases, with 15 bases spanning the gap. Per the germline V gene, CDR1 is SEHNR and CDR2 is FQNEAQ (reference sequence). Written as DNA, the CDR3 is TGTGCCAGCAGCTACCGGGACCCTGAGGACATTCAGTACTTC. As protein: CASSYRDPEDIQYF.

The chain couples TRBV2 to TRBJ2-7; 8 bases are shared with TRBD2. V was pared by 7 bases and J by 4 bases, with 6 bases of the junction left unmatched. There are 13 residues in the CDR3. The V gene's germline CDR1 is SNHLY and CDR2 FYNNEI. The CDR3 sequence is CASNSGGFYEQYF. The CDR3 DNA follows: TGTGCCAGCAACAGCGGGGGCTTTTACGAGCAGTACTTC.

This chain connects TRBV7-9 to TRBJ1-6; 10 bases line up with TRBD1. The ends lost 5 bases at V and 6 bases at J; junction bases unmatched: 4. This CDR3 region has 15 residues. Germline V gives CDR1 SEHNR, CDR2 FQNEAQ (reference sequence). This CDR3 is CASSTGQGSNSPLHF. The CDR3 DNA is TGTGCCAGCAGCACGGGACAGGGGAGTAATTCACCCCTCCACTTT.

V usage is TRBV11-3 and J usage is TRBJ1-2; D is undetermined. Germline V CDR1 and CDR2: SGHNT, YENEEA. V lost 4 bases and J lost 7, with 19 bases in between. CDR3 length: 15 amino acids. The CDR3 region has the DNA TGTGCCAGCAGCTCCTATCTTCGACCTGAGGGTGGCTACACCTTC. This translates into CASSSYLRPEGGYTF. Using reference TRBV11-3 and TRBJ1-2 for the parts outside the CDR3, the full variable domain is EAGVVQSPRYKIIEKKQPVAFWCNPISGHNTLYWYLQNLGQGPELLIRYENEEAVDDSQLPKDRFSAERLKGVDSTLKIQPAELGDSAVYLCASSSYLRPEGGYTFGSGTRLTVV.

The chain uses TRBV19 and TRBJ1-2; perhaps TRBD1 as D (6 bases). The V end lost 3 bases, the J end lost 8 bases, and 13 bases lay between the germline ends. Germline CDR1 is LNHDA and CDR2 is SQIVND (reference sequence). This CDR3 comprises 13 residues. The CDR3 is CASSMGGQQGYTF. DNA for the CDR3: TGTGCCAGTAGTATGGGAGGACAGCAAGGCTACACCTTC.

The chain uses TRBV5-1 and TRBJ1-3; TRBD1 might be the D (6 bases). Trimming shortened V by 0 bases and J by 2 bases, and 9 bases separated the two germline ends. The CDR3 totals 15 residues. Germline CDR1 reads SGHRS; CDR2 reads YFSETQ. CDR3 loop: CASSLGGLAGNTIYF. CDR3 nucleotide sequence: TGCGCCAGCAGCTTGGGGGGGCTTGCTGGAAACACCATATATTTT.

V gene TRBV4-1 combines with J gene TRBJ1-5; D gene uncertain. CDR3 length: 15 amino acids. The V gene lost 5 bases and the J gene lost 0 bases, with 11 bases spanning the gap. CDR1 and CDR2 (germline): MGHRA, YSYEKL. CDR3 DNA sequence: TGCGCCAGCAGCTCGACGGGATATAGCAATCAGCCCCAGCATTTT. Translation: CASSSTGYSNQPQHF.

V and J are TRBV12-5 and TRBJ2-2; D could derive from TRBD1 or TRBD2 (5 bases each). Germline CDR1 is LGHNT and CDR2 is FRNRAP. This CDR3 is 17 amino acids long. Trimming removed 0 bases from V and 0 bases from J, with 11 bases in between. The CDR3 DNA is TGTGCTAGTGGTTTGGTACTAGGGACCCCGAACACCGGGGAGCTGTTTTTT. It specifies CASGLVLGTPNTGELFF.

The V and J genes are TRBV18 and TRBJ1-6; D possibly corresponds to TRBD1 (6 bases). CDR1 is KGHSH, CDR2 LQKENI, per germline. V was trimmed by 6 bases and J by 11 bases, leaving 14 bases between them. This CDR3 region has 13 residues. CDR3 DNA sequence: TGTGCCAGCTCCGCGACAGGAGAAGCACCCCTCCACTTT. As protein: CASSATGEAPLHF.

The genes are TRBV7-8 and TRBJ1-6, with D unresolved. The CDR3 contains 15 residues. V lost 2 bases to trimming and J lost 7 bases, with 12 bases between them. From germline, CDR1 is SGHVS and CDR2 FQNEAQ. The CDR3 here is CASSLLASGNSPLHF. As DNA, the CDR3 is TGTGCCAGCAGCTTACTGGCAAGCGGGAATTCACCCCTCCACTTT.

The genes are TRBV5-6 and TRBJ1-6; 7 positions match TRBD1. CDR1 and CDR2 (germline): SGHDT, YYEEEE. The CDR3 is 14 residues long. The J segment lost 6 bases and the V segment lost 5 bases, leaving 5 bases of the junction unmatched. The CDR3 here is CASSSGQINSPLHF. CDR3 sequence (DNA): TGTGCCAGCAGTTCGGGACAGATTAATTCACCCCTCCACTTT.

The rearrangement joins TRBV7-3 to TRBJ1-1; no clear D. Germline-derived CDR1 and CDR2 are SGHTA and FQGTGA. The CDR3 totals 14 residues. The V end was cut by 5 bases, the J end by 3 bases, with 13 bases between. The CDR3 DNA is TGTGCCAGCAGCCCCTCCGGGGTAGACACTGAAGCTTTCTTT. Translation: CASSPSGVDTEAFF. The variable domain in full, with the rest retrieved from reference TRBV7-3 and TRBJ1-1, is GAGVSQTPSNKVTEKGKYVELRCDPISGHTALYWYRQSLGQGPEFLIYFQGTGAADDSGLPNDRFFAVRPEGSVSTLKIQRTERGDSAVYLCASSPSGVDTEAFFGQGTRLTVV.

The table lists this clone with a few counts. V and J are TRBV27 and TRBJ2-7, with D possibly matching TRBD1 (6 bases). This CDR3 spans 14 amino acids. Germline V lookup: CDR1 MNHEY, CDR2 SMNVEV (reference sequence). Deletions cut 3 bases from V and 0 bases from J, with 9 bases between. CDR3 nucleotides: TGTGCCAGCAGTTTGGGGGCCCTCTCCTACGAGCAGTACTTC. It specifies CASSLGALSYEQYF.

The chain couples TRBV2 to TRBJ2-3; D might be TRBD2 (6 bases). CDR1 is SNHLY, CDR2 FYNNEI, per germline. The CDR3 has 14 residues. Trimming took off 7 bases at V and 4 bases at J, with 15 bases between the two ends. The CDR3: CASMDPGGPDTQYF. CDR3 DNA sequence: TGTGCCAGCATGGATCCAGGAGGGCCAGATACGCAGTATTTT.

V and J are TRBV5-4 and TRBJ2-5; TRBD2 might be the D (6 bases). The CDR3 is 16 residues long. V lost 4 bases and J lost 2, with 18 bases in between. Germline CDR1 is SGHNT and CDR2 is YYREEE (reference sequence). The DNA for the CDR3 is TGTGCCAGCAGCCCGCTGGTAGCGGCAGCACAAGAGACCCAGTACTTC. The encoded protein is CASSPLVAAAQETQYF.

This clone was seen a handful of times. The chain is built from TRBV5-4 and TRBJ2-2, with 7 bases matching TRBD2. CDR1 is SGHNT, CDR2 YYREEE, per germline (reference sequence). J was trimmed by 5 bases and V by 2 bases; bases with no gene match: 3. The CDR3 totals 14 residues. Here the CDR3 reads CASSFGLGTGELFF. The CDR3 DNA reads as TGTGCCAGCAGCTTCGGACTAGGGACCGGGGAGCTGTTTTTT.

This chain connects TRBV18 to TRBJ2-7, with 9 bases matching TRBD2. From germline, CDR1 is KGHSH and CDR2 LQKENI. The V gene end was trimmed by 6 bases and the J gene end by 5 bases; junction bases not matched to a gene: 26. This CDR3 contains 20 residues. CDR3 amino acids: CASSPLPGNSGSQLGHEQYF. The CDR3 DNA follows: TGTGCCAGCTCGCCATTACCGGGGAATAGCGGGAGCCAACTGGGGCACGAGCAGTACTTC. Full variable domain (rest looked up from reference TRBV18 and TRBJ2-7): NAGVMQNPRHLVRRRGQEARLRCSPMKGHSHVYWYRQLPEEGLKFMVYLQKENIIDESGMPKERFSAEFPKEGPSILRIQQVVRGDSAAYFCASSPLPGNSGSQLGHEQYFGPGTRLTVT.

As concerns this clone: Other DNA sequences in the same sample also yield this CDR3. The chain employs TRBV7-9 and TRBJ2-5; D gene unclear. In germline, CDR1 is SEHNR, CDR2 FQNEAQ (reference sequence). CDR3 length: 12 amino acids. Between the trimmed V and J ends, which lost 1 base and 5 bases, there was a span of 5 bases. CDR3 sequence reads: CASSLESETQYF. The CDR3 nucleotides are TGTGCCAGCAGCTTAGAGAGTGAGACCCAGTACTTC.

With regard to this clone: The conserved closing phenylalanine or tryptophan is absent in this CDR3, likely reflecting a read error. The DNA is omitted, as the CDR3 cannot be located on it reliably, and the CDR3 follows TCRdb's listing. This chain connects TRBV7-9 to TRBJ1-2; the table gives TRBD1 as D, unverified against the DNA. The CDR3 is 9 amino acids in total, end residues counted. CDR1 is SEHNR, CDR2 FQNEAQ, per germline (reference sequence). The CDR3 reads CASSPGTGL.

The V and J genes are TRBV7-2 and TRBJ1-3; D unresolved. V gave up 4 bases and J gave up 2 bases, with 6 bases separating them. CDR3 length: 13 residues. Germline assignment: CDR1 SGHTA and CDR2 FQGNSA. The CDR3 DNA sequence: TGTGCCAGCAGCTGGGGTACTGGAAACACCATATATTTT. Its protein is CASSWGTGNTIYF.

A remark on this clone: One junction end does not reproduce the germline sequence, and a read error may be involved. The chain couples TRBV7-9 to TRBJ2-1, with 8 bases identical to TRBD2. The germline CDR1 and CDR2 sequences are SEHNR and FQNEAQ (reference sequence). This CDR3 spans 16 amino acids. The CDR3 bases are TGTGCCAGCCGCTTAGGTGGCCGGGAGGGCCGACCCGAGCAGTTCTTC. Its protein product is CASRLGGREGRPEQFF.

This chain joins TRBV30 and TRBJ2-7; TRBD2 aligns across 10 bases. Germline V gene sequence: CDR1 GTSNPN, CDR2 SVGIG (reference sequence). CDR3 length equals 13 residues. V dropped 5 bases and J dropped 9; count of bases not matched to a gene: 10. The CDR3: CAWAESSGRLQYF. The CDR3 DNA reads TGTGCCTGGGCAGAAAGTAGCGGGAGGTTGCAGTACTTC.

CDR3 nucleotides: TGCGCCAGCAGCGCGGGGACTAGCGGGTACTCCTACGAGCAGTACTTC. It codes for CASSAGTSGYSYEQYF. The chain recombines TRBV5-1 with TRBJ2-7; 12 nucleotides match TRBD2. CDR3 length: 16 residues. Germline CDR1 and CDR2: SGHRS and YFSETQ. The V segment lost 4 bases and the J segment 0 bases; nucleotides outside the gene matches: 5.

The chain has TRBV11-2 and TRBJ2-2, with 9 bases identical to TRBD2. With 5 bases clipped from V and 5 bases from J, the junction kept 3 bases outside the gene matches. Germline V gene data show CDR1 as SGHAT and CDR2 as FQNNGV. CDR3 length: 14 residues. CDR3 sequence reads: CASSRSGRTGELFF. The CDR3 DNA is TGTGCCAGCAGCCGCAGCGGGAGGACCGGGGAGCTGTTTTTT.

The count of this clone is one. J is TRBJ2-5 and V is TRBV7-9; no reliable D call. Germline CDR1 SEHNR, CDR2 FQNEAQ (reference sequence). The CDR3 has 14 residues. Between the trimmed V and J ends, which lost 5 bases and 9 bases, there was a span of 19 bases. The CDR3 bases are TGTGCCAGCAGCCCCTACGGAGCTTTTGGGGCCCAGTACTTC. It translates to CASSPYGAFGAQYF.

The chain couples TRBV11-1 to TRBJ2-7; 8 nucleotides line up with TRBD2. From germline, CDR1 is SGHAT and CDR2 FQDESV (reference sequence). Trimming at V came to 3 bases and at J to 2 bases, leaving 15 bases not matched to a gene. CDR3 length: 18 residues. CDR3 in amino acids: CASSLGVKVAGTPYEQYF. CDR3 coding DNA: TGTGCCAGCAGCTTGGGGGTAAAAGTAGCGGGAACCCCCTACGAGCAGTACTTC.

CDR3 in DNA: TGTGCCAGCAGCTCAGGAGAGACCCAGTACTTC. As protein: CASSSGETQYF. The chain uses TRBV6-5 and TRBJ2-5, with unresolved D. Per germline, CDR1 MNHEY and CDR2 SVGAGI. This CDR3 comprises 11 residues. V was shortened by 6 bases and J by 4 bases, with 6 bases between the two germline ends.

The rearrangement joins TRBV4-1 to TRBJ1-4; D is unresolved. The V end lost 1 base, the J end lost 2 bases, and 14 bases lay between the germline ends. CDR1 and CDR2 from the germline V gene are MGHRA and YSYEKL. This CDR3 contains 17 residues. CDR3: CASSQVGPRGTNEKLFF. The CDR3 DNA is TGCGCCAGCAGCCAAGTCGGGCCCCGAGGCACTAATGAAAAACTGTTTTTT.

This chain uses TRBV19 with TRBJ1-5, with D possibly TRBD1 on 5 matching bases. Trimming left V 9 bases short and J 4 bases short, with 13 bases between. The CDR3 has 13 amino acids. Germline V lookup: CDR1 LNHDA, CDR2 SQIVND (reference sequence). CDR3 sequence (DNA): TGTGCCAGCCGGGACGCCAGAAATCAGCCCCAGCATTTT. It specifies CASRDARNQPQHF. Full variable domain (outside the CDR3, taken from reference TRBV19 and TRBJ1-5): DGGITQSPKYLFRKEGQNVTLSCEQNLNHDAMYWYRQDPGQGLRLIYYSQIVNDFQKGDIAEGYSVSREKKESFPLTVTSAQKNPTAFYLCASRDARNQPQHFGDGTRLSIL.

The gene calls are TRBV4-1 and TRBJ1-4, with D hard to call. CDR1 is MGHRA and CDR2 is YSYEKL in the germline V gene. V lost 0 bases, J lost 2 bases, and 10 bases lay in between. CDR3 length equals 16 residues. DNA for the CDR3: TGCGCCAGCAGCCAAGATCAGGCCCGGACTAATGAAAAACTGTTTTTT. This sequence encodes CASSQDQARTNEKLFF.